This T cell receptor beta chain was observed in a study of OX40 agonist ivuxolimab in advanced cancers. Points from the study as a whole: Doses of 0.1 to 3.0 mg/kg were accompanied by clonal expansion of CD4+ and CD8+ blood T cells by week 6. Partial responders treated at 0.1-3.0 mg/kg exhibited clonal expansion among the lowest measured.

Worth noting for this clone: Its target is unknown.

TCRdb keeps only in-frame clones here, not all; method: immunoSEQ multiplex PCR. The sample lists tens of thousands of clones; 70% to 90% were seen once. This sequence was found in an adult with an advanced solid tumor such as melanoma, head and neck, liver or kidney cancer. The specimen was CD4+ or CD8+ T cells sorted from blood, collected in a trial of the OX40 agonist ivuxolimab.

The CDR3 spells CASSHGTDTQYF. The CDR3 bases are TGTGCCAGCAGCCACGGGACAGATACGCAGTATTTT. The chain has TRBV6-5 and TRBJ2-3; D not certain. V was trimmed by 6 bases and J by 3 bases, leaving 7 bases between them. Germline CDR1 and CDR2: MNHEY and SVGAGI. The CDR3 runs 12 residues.